What follows is one T cell receptor beta chain and its context. Under the authors' procedure: By means of reference gene primer amplification, nucleated cell counts were estimated. Produced via immunoSEQ multiplex PCR; TCRdb's table is partial and in-frame only. V, J and clone size are taken as reported in that table, and D and trimming were inferred from the DNA itself. This table has about 240,000 clones, 86% appearing once. Germline CDR1 LNHDA, CDR2 SQIVND (reference sequence). This CDR3 comprises 14 residues. The V end was cut by 3 bases, the J end by 2 bases, with 7 bases between. The sample is drawn from a study of blood T cell repertoires in COVID-19. Across the whole study: The origin of the acute and convalescent COVID-19 samples was the United States, Italy and Spain.

The sequence derives from an elderly man with acute or convalescent COVID-19. The sequenced sample consisted of peripheral blood. V and J are TRBV19 and TRBJ2-2; D not certain. CDR3 nucleotides: TGTGCCAGTAGTATTACAGCAAACACCGGGGAGCTGTTTTTT. Protein: CASSITANTGELFF.